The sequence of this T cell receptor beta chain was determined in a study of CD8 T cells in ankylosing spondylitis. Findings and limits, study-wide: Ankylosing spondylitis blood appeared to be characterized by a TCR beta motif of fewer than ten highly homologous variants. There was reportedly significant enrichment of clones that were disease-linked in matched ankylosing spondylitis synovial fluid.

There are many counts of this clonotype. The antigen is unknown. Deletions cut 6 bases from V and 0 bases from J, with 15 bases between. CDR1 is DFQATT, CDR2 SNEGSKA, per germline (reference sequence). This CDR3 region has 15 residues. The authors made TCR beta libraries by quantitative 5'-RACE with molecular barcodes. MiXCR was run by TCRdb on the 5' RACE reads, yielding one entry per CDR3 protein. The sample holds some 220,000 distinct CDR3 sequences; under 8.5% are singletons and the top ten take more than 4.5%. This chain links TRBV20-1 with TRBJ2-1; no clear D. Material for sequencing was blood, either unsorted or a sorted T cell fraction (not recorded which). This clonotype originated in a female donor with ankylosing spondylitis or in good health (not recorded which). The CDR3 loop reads CSAGSPKSSYNEQFF. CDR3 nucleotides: TGCAGTGCCGGTAGCCCGAAGAGCTCCTACAATGAGCAGTTCTTC.